This TCR beta chain was observed in a study of early T cells in non-severe SARS-CoV-2 infection (dated by TCRdb to 2020 to 2022). Regarding the study in general: Because TCR sequencing was done on bulk RNA from unsorted whole blood, the alpha and beta chains could not be paired. Overall study results and their limits: VDJdb matching was skewed toward anti-spike CD8 responses, so virus-specific expansions were likely underestimated and private and CD4 specificities were missed.

Libraries were prepared through 5' RACE. Instrument used: NextSeq 500. Unique molecular identifiers were attached to individual cDNA molecules in the TCR library protocol so that sequencing error and PCR bias could be corrected. TCR alpha and beta chains were both sequenced, and the abundances of alpha and beta sequences in each sample were closely correlated with each other. Processing in the source paper ran as follows. Decombinator V4 was used to annotate the V gene, J gene and CDR3 of the TCR sequences. Expanded TCRs were defined as changing significantly between any two time points under a Poisson model with p below 0.0001. TCR abundances were normalised to the total number of TCRs sequenced per sample and expressed as counts per million. MAIT TCRs were defined by TRAV1-2 paired with TRAJ12, TRAJ20 or TRAJ33, and iNKT TCRs by TRAV10 paired with TRAJ18. VDJdb, accessed on 1 November 2021, was searched for TCRs annotated for CMV, EBV and SARS-CoV-2, and TCRs annotated for more than one antigen were excluded. TCRdb reprocessing: public reads trimmed at Q25 with fastp, clones called with MiXCR, in-frame beta chains kept. CDR3 protein duplicates are merged, each entry listing the most common genes and DNA. TCRdb's processing, not the authors', yielded these V and J calls. This sample lists roughly 20,000 distinct CDR3 sequences; less than 5% were detected once. The biggest ten clones account for roughly 5.7% of the sample.

A case-control design nested within a healthcare worker cohort in London, UK, was used, with weekly nasopharyngeal swab PCR tests and blood sampling performed. Healthcare workers were recruited during the week of the UK lockdown, between 23 and 31 March 2020, and followed weekly for up to roughly 15 weeks. With regard to this clonotype: What this receptor recognizes is not known. Base qualities are not recorded, but no much larger clone differs from it by a single base.

From its cysteine to its phenylalanine, the CDR3 spans 15 amino acids. The entry retains the CDR3 DNA only, 45 bases that are in frame from base 1. CDR1 SGHTA and CDR2 FQGNSA were looked up in the germline V gene. Trimming at the junction amounts to 6 bases on V and 1 base on J, and the germline ends lie 13 bases apart. Sequenced material: whole blood. This receptor was identified in an adult who was a healthcare worker with PCR-confirmed SARS-CoV-2 infection or an uninfected control (not recorded which). The sequence joins TRBV7-2 to TRBJ2-1; the D segment cannot be called with confidence. The sequenced DNA: TGTGCCAGCAGTATACAGCGTGGGTCCTACAATGAGCAGTTCTTC. Translated, this is CASSIQRGSYNEQFF.